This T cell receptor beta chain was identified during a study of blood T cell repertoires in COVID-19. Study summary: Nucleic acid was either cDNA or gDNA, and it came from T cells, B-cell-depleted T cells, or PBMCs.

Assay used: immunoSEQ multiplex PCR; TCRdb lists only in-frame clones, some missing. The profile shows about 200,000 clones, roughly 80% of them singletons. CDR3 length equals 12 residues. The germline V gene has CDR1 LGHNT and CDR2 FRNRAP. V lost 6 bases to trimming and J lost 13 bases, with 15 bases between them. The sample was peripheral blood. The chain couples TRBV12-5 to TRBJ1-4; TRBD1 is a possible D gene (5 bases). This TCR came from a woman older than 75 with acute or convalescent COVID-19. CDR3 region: CASGFPPGGLFF. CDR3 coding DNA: TGTGCTAGTGGCTTCCCTCCGGGGGGACTGTTTTTT.